This T cell receptor beta chain was sequenced for a study of OX40 agonist ivuxolimab in advanced cancers. About the study: A male proportion of 82.7% was recorded, with mean age approximately 56 years and range about 20 to 79. Prior checkpoint blockade (anti-PD-1, anti-PD-L1 or anti-CTLA-4) was permitted; over 30% had it.

Sequencing was performed with immunoSEQ multiplex PCR; in TCRdb, only in-frame clones are kept and a portion is missing. The table records about 79,000 clones, approximately 85% of them present only once. Study-level results: The antigens recognized by the expanded peripheral T cells, that is their antigen specificity, were not determined. Low normalized T-cell clonal expansion was additionally recorded for some nonresponders.

The CDR3 contains 11 residues. Trimming pared 5 bases from V and 8 bases from J, leaving 12 bases between. CDR1 is GTSNPN, CDR2 SVGIG, per germline (reference sequence). As concerns this clone: Its antigen is currently unknown.

The sequence was collected from an adult with an advanced solid tumor such as melanoma, head and neck, liver or kidney cancer. The chain recombines TRBV30 with TRBJ1-2; no clear D gene. The source was CD4+ or CD8+ T cells sorted from blood, collected in a trial of the OX40 agonist ivuxolimab. CDR3 DNA: TGTGCCTGGGATAGCGAGCGAGGCTACACCTTC. It is translated as CAWDSERGYTF.